This TCR beta chain originates from a study of cytomegalovirus exposure and HLA in healthy donors. Looking at the study overall: Clustering assigned approximately 79% of the approximately 400 genotyped donors to the Caucasian-associated ancestry cluster. Study-wide results and limits: Cytomegalovirus association was listed for 164 TCR beta chains. Using the classifier, cytomegalovirus status was reportedly diagnosed with high specificity and sensitivity.

Germline CDR1 reads SGDLS; CDR2 reads YYNGEE. This CDR3 is built from 14 residues. V was pared by 0 bases and J by 6 bases, with 13 bases between. This clone was observed a handful of times. The antigen remains undetermined. PCR amplification relied on 60 Vbeta primers (plus 13 Jbeta primers). This table comes from immunoSEQ multiplex PCR, and its TCRdb copy is limited to in-frame clones, with some not included. The sample has some 180,000 clones, about 80% seen once. Sequencing input: PBMCs. This sequence was found in a young man in good health and CMV-seronegative. J is TRBJ2-7 and V is TRBV9, with D tentatively TRBD2 (6 bases). The CDR3 DNA is TGTGCCAGCAGCGTAGAGGGCGGGGCGGTCGAGCAGTACTTC. This gives the protein CASSVEGGAVEQYF.